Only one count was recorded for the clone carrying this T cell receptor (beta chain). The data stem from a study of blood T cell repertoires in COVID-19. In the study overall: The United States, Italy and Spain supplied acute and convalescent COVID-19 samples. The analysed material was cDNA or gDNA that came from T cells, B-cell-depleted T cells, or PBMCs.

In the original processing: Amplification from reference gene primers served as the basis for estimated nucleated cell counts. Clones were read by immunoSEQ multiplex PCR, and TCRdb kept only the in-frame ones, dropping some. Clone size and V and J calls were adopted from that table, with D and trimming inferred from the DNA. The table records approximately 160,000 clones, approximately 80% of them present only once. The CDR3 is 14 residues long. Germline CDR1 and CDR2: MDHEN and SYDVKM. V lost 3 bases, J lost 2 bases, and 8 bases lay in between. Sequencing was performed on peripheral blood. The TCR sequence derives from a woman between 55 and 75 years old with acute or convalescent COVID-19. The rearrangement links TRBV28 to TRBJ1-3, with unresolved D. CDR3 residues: CASSFAGTGNTIYF. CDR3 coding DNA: TGTGCCAGCAGTTTCGCGGGAACTGGAAACACCATATATTTT.